The present T cell receptor beta chain was sequenced within a study of CD8+ T cells in alopecia areata. Study-wide points: Among the 100 top clones, expanded CD8+ clones, like scalp clonality, were significantly decreased by tofacitinib. It was observed that many expanded lesional clones persisted in scalp and blood during tofacitinib. An increase in clonality over normal scalp was evident in lesional scalp, especially alopecia totalis/universalis.

From germline, CDR1 is SQVTM and CDR2 ANQGSEA. This CDR3 spans 13 amino acids. Germline trimming cut 6 bases from V and 4 bases from J; bases unmatched to any gene: 9. Reverse transcribed after extraction, RNA yielded cDNA as the sequencing template. Method: immunoSEQ multiplex PCR; TCRdb's copy keeps in-frame clones and lacks some. The sample comprises 90,000 to 120,000 clones, 84% of which are singletons, and less than 30% rests with the top ten. Described treatment: oral pan-JAK inhibitor, 5-10 mg twice daily. In regard to this clone: The antigen is undetermined.

The sequence derives from a human donor with alopecia areata. The chain links TRBV29-1 to TRBJ2-7; the match to TRBD1 covers 7 bases. Sample: CD8+ T cells sorted from blood, taken at week 24, from a patient treated with tofacitinib. The CDR3 bases are TGCAGCGTCTCAGGGGGAGCACCTTACGAGCAGTACTTC. Protein sequence: CSVSGGAPYEQYF.